This T cell receptor beta chain comes out of a study of T cell responses to AZD1222 COVID-19 vaccine. TCRdb's table, derived via immunoSEQ multiplex PCR, lists solely in-frame clones and lacks some. The table shows about 130,000 clones, with around 94% occurring only once. The germline V and J ends were trimmed by 3 bases and 0 bases, with 12 bases remaining between them. The CDR3 loop spans 16 amino acids. The germline gives CDR1 SGHDT, CDR2 YYEEEE. J is TRBJ1-4 and V is TRBV5-6; tentative D call: TRBD1 (5 bases). This receptor was taken from an adult in good health. The sequencing here drew on peripheral blood, taken on day 0 of AZD1222 vaccination. The CDR3 loop reads CASSSLDRSTNEKLFF. In DNA form, the CDR3 reads TGTGCCAGCAGCTCCTTAGACAGATCAACTAATGAAAAACTGTTTTTT.